This is a list of T cell receptor beta chains from one sample in a study of OX40 agonist ivuxolimab in advanced cancers. TCRdb's table, derived via immunoSEQ multiplex PCR, lists solely in-frame clones and lacks some. The profile shows approximately 79,000 clones, roughly 87% of them singletons. The source material was CD4+ or CD8+ T cells sorted from blood, sampled in a trial of the OX40 agonist ivuxolimab. Receptor source: an adult with an advanced solid tumor such as melanoma, head and neck, liver or kidney cancer. The CDR3 runs from the conserved cysteine through the conserved F or W. D genes are given only for firm matches. Where a row states a size, it is once, few, many or the class of an expanded clone; other rows omit it.

CASSSTQKQVGLPAYEQYF	TGCGCCAGCAGCTCTACACAGAAACAAGTGGGGCTCCCAGCCTACGAGCAGTACTTC	.	TRBV5-1	TRBJ2-7	.
CASSEGMNTEAFF	TGTGCCAGCAGCGAGGGAATGAACACTGAAGCTTTCTTT	.	TRBV9	TRBJ1-1	.
CASSIDWTGGQNTEAFF	TGTGCCAGTAGTATCGATTGGACAGGGGGGCAGAACACTGAAGCTTTCTTT	.	TRBV19	TRBJ1-1	TRBD1
CASSDDPTDTQYF	TGTGCCAGCAGCGACGACCCCACAGATACGCAGTATTTT	once	TRBV9	TRBJ2-3	.
CASSRFGGPTGELFF	TGTGCCAGCAGCCGATTCGGTGGTCCCACCGGGGAGCTGTTTTTT	.	TRBV11-1	TRBJ2-2	.
CASSSPYGGSSYNEQFF	TGTGCCAGCAGCTCCCCTTATGGGGGGAGCTCCTACAATGAGCAGTTCTTC	.	TRBV7-2	TRBJ2-1	.
CASRVAGPYNEQFF	TGTGCCAGCCGGGTAGCGGGGCCCTACAATGAGCAGTTCTTC	.	TRBV7-2	TRBJ2-1	TRBD2
CASNTPLSGVSKTQYF	TGTGCCAGCAACACCCCCCTTAGCGGGGTTTCCAAGACCCAGTACTTC	few	TRBV7-3	TRBJ2-5	TRBD2
CASSLGREDEAFF	TGCGCCAGCAGCTTGGGTAGAGAGGATGAAGCTTTCTTT	.	TRBV5-1	TRBJ1-1	.
CASSIMALGNSGNTIYF	TGCGCCAGCAGCATAATGGCCCTAGGGAACTCTGGAAACACCATATATTTT	.	TRBV5-1	TRBJ1-3	.
CASSSLGGPGNTGELFF	TGTGCCAGCAGCTCACTGGGAGGGCCTGGGAACACCGGGGAGCTGTTTTTT	.	TRBV7-3	TRBJ2-2	TRBD2
CASSFLFGGGDPFYYEQYF	TGTGCCAGCAGCTTTTTGTTTGGAGGGGGCGACCCCTTTTACTACGAGCAGTACTTC	once	TRBV11-2	TRBJ2-7	.
CASSLSQGFNYGYTF	TGCGCCAGCAGCCTATCACAGGGATTTAACTATGGCTACACCTTC	.	TRBV4-3	TRBJ1-2	.
CASSLGEKNTEAFF	TGTGCCAGCAGCTTAGGAGAGAAGAACACTGAAGCTTTCTTT	.	TRBV11-3	TRBJ1-1	.
CASSGHANTEAFF	TGTGCCAGTAGTGGACATGCTAACACTGAAGCTTTCTTT	.	TRBV19	TRBJ1-1	.
CASSFADVTYEQYF	TGTGCCAGCAGTTTCGCGGACGTTACCTACGAGCAGTACTTC	.	TRBV6-6	TRBJ2-7	.
CASSPQGNTIYF	TGTGCCAGCAGCCCCCAGGGAAACACCATATATTTT	once	TRBV7-2	TRBJ1-3	.
CASSLMGNYGYTF	TGTGCCAGCAGCCTCATGGGGAACTATGGCTACACCTTC	.	TRBV28	TRBJ1-2	.
CASSLVQETQYF	TGTGCCAGCAGCTTAGTGCAAGAGACCCAGTACTTC	.	TRBV7-6	TRBJ2-5	.
CASSQSGGPSYEQYF	TGTGCCAGCAGCCAATCGGGAGGGCCATCCTACGAGCAGTACTTC	.	TRBV16	TRBJ2-7	TRBD2
CASSLEPGVDSPLHF	TGTGCCAGCAGCTTAGAGCCAGGGGTGGATTCACCCCTCCACTTT	.	TRBV11-2	TRBJ1-6	.
CATSPIRGSTDTQYF	TGTGCCACCAGCCCAATCCGTGGGAGCACAGATACGCAGTATTTT	few	TRBV15	TRBJ2-3	.
CATRTGVFSYGYTF	TGTGCCACCCGGACAGGGGTTTTTAGCTATGGCTACACCTTC	.	TRBV6-5	TRBJ1-2	TRBD1
CAISESSGLTEAFF	TGTGCCATCAGTGAGAGTAGTGGGCTCACTGAAGCTTTCTTT	.	TRBV10-3	TRBJ1-1	.
CASSPGTSRGDTQYF	TGCGCCAGCAGCCCAGGGACTAGCAGGGGAGATACGCAGTATTTT	.	TRBV5-1	TRBJ2-3	TRBD2
CASSRLEQETQYF	TGCGCCAGCAGCCGCCTCGAACAAGAGACCCAGTACTTC	.	TRBV4-1	TRBJ2-5	.
CAIKDNMNTEAFF	TGTGCCATCAAGGACAACATGAACACTGAAGCTTTCTTT	.	TRBV10-3	TRBJ1-1	.
CASSYSRSGGLEAFF	TGTGCCAGCAGTTACTCGAGGTCAGGGGGCCTTGAAGCTTTCTTT	.	TRBV6-5	TRBJ1-1	TRBD1
CASGLELKVRGWSGNTIYF	TGTGCTAGTGGTTTGGAACTAAAAGTCAGGGGCTGGTCGGGAAACACCATATATTTT	once	TRBV12-5	TRBJ1-3	.
CASRQSGPLRTDTQYF	TGTGCCAGTAGACAGTCGGGACCTCTACGCACAGATACGCAGTATTTT	.	TRBV19	TRBJ2-3	.
CASSPGTGGYEQFF	TGTGCCAGCAGTCCCGGGACAGGGGGCTATGAGCAGTTCTTC	few	TRBV6-5	TRBJ2-1	TRBD1
CASTQGLGGYTF	TGTGCCAGCACCCAGGGGTTGGGGGGCTACACCTTC	.	TRBV6-5	TRBJ1-2	.
CASSIGGQGNYGYTF	TGTGCCAGTAGTATCGGAGGACAGGGGAACTATGGCTACACCTTC	.	TRBV19	TRBJ1-2	TRBD1
CASSYQGVDTEAFF	TGTGCCAGCAGTTACCAGGGGGTGGACACTGAAGCTTTCTTT	.	TRBV6-5	TRBJ1-1	TRBD1